The rows below give T cell receptor beta chains drawn from one sample of a study of T-cell memory formation after mild COVID-19. A single record per CDR3 protein comes from TCRdb applying MiXCR to the 5' RACE reads. The data show 300,000 to 400,000 distinct CDR3 sequences, with roughly 21% seen just once and approximately 12% held by the top ten. Sequenced: PBMCs or a T cell subset sorted from them (not recorded which). The receptors originated from an adult woman who had mild COVID-19 (a few samples of this study predate the infection). Cell type and time point are not known. CDR3s include the opening cysteine and the closing phenylalanine or tryptophan. D genes are given only for firm matches. The size field is filled for only some rows; it gives once, few, many or a size class.

j_call | clone_size | d_call | v_call | cdr3_aa | cdr3_nt
TRBJ2-2 | few | NA | TRBV30 | CAWRYQLNTGELFF | TGTGCCTGGAGATATCAGCTAAACACCGGGGAGCTGTTTTTT
TRBJ2-1 | NA | TRBD1 | TRBV5-1 | CASSSGQGAANEQFF | TGCGCCAGCAGCTCTGGACAGGGGGCGGCCAATGAGCAGTTCTTC
TRBJ1-1 | many | NA | TRBV20-1 | CSAIKRVNTEAFF | TGCAGTGCTATAAAACGGGTGAACACTGAAGCTTTCTTT
TRBJ2-3 | few | TRBD2 | TRBV11-2 | CASSLDRLAGGRPDTQYF | TGTGCCAGCAGCTTAGATCGTCTAGCGGGAGGACGGCCAGATACGCAGTATTTT
TRBJ2-5 | NA | TRBD1 | TRBV7-9 | CASSAKTGGDQETQYF | TGTGCCAGCAGCGCGAAGACAGGGGGCGATCAAGAGACCCAGTACTTC
TRBJ2-5 | NA | NA | TRBV11-3 | CASNTGWGDSTQETQYF | TGTGCCAGCAACACAGGATGGGGGGACAGCACTCAAGAGACCCAGTACTTC
TRBJ1-3 | few | TRBD1 | TRBV11-2 | CASSSRGQGRNTIYF | TGTGCCAGCAGCTCAAGGGGACAGGGGAGAAACACCATATATTTT
TRBJ2-4 | NA | NA | TRBV5-5 | CASSLELGIQRQNIQYF | TGTGCCAGCAGCTTGGAACTGGGAATCCAGCGGCAAAACATTCAGTACTTC
TRBJ1-1 | few | TRBD1 | TRBV5-1 | CASSKGQGALDTEAFF | TGCGCCAGCAGCAAGGGACAGGGGGCACTAGACACTGAAGCTTTCTTT
TRBJ1-5 | few | NA | TRBV20-1 | CSARLGRGENYQPQHF | TGCAGTGCTAGATTAGGGAGAGGGGAAAATTATCAGCCCCAGCATTTT
TRBJ2-3 | NA | NA | TRBV5-1 | CASSLLGRGGTDTQYF | TGCGCCAGCAGCTTACTAGGTCGGGGAGGCACAGATACGCAGTATTTT
TRBJ2-2 | few | NA | TRBV7-8 | CASGRGGPNTGELFF | TGTGCCAGCGGGCGTGGGGGACCTAACACCGGGGAGCTGTTTTTT
TRBJ1-1 | few | TRBD1 | TRBV24-1 | CATSPPGTGIGAFF | TGTGCCACCAGCCCACCCGGGACAGGGATCGGAGCTTTCTTT
TRBJ2-5 | few | TRBD1 | TRBV7-9 | CASSPVQGDVRETQYF | TGTGCCAGCAGCCCGGTGCAGGGGGACGTTCGAGAGACCCAGTACTTC
TRBJ1-1 | few | NA | TRBV3-1 | CASSQEQGNTEAFF | TGTGCCAGCAGCCAAGAGCAGGGGAACACTGAAGCTTTCTTT
TRBJ2-3 | few | NA | TRBV13 | CASSFWQDPDTQYF | TGTGCCAGCAGCTTCTGGCAGGACCCCGATACGCAGTATTTT